This T cell receptor beta chain stems from a study of T cell clones after liver transplantation. Turning to the study itself: Liver transplant recipients had immunosuppression withdrawal attempted within 2 years. Tolerant meant at least one year fully off immunosuppression without liver enzymes above twice normal. The study, taken as a whole, reports: Circulating graft-donor-reactive CD4 TCRbeta sequences fell significantly post-transplant in 5 of 8 subjects. These preliminary findings come from unstandardized post-transplant sampling times.

To note about this clone: Antigen unknown.

TCRdb's table, derived via immunoSEQ multiplex PCR, lists solely in-frame clones and lacks some. Of fewer than 45,000 clones in the sample, 86% are singletons; the top ten hold approximately 2.7%. Germline values: CDR1 LNHDA, CDR2 SQIVND (reference sequence). This CDR3 has 13 amino acids. J was trimmed by 1 base and V by 7 bases; bases with no gene match: 3. V is TRBV19 and J is TRBJ1-1, with 7 bases lining up with TRBD1. Sample: CD4+ T cells from blood, taken 24 months after liver transplant. The sequence was collected from a human patient who received a liver transplant. Some T cells may trace back to the graft donor. CDR3 nucleotide sequence: TGTGCCAGTAAACACAGGGGGAACACTGAAGCTTTCTTT. Residues: CASKHRGNTEAFF. The entire variable domain, with the rest obtained from reference TRBV19 and TRBJ1-1, is as follows: DGGITQSPKYLFRKEGQNVTLSCEQNLNHDAMYWYRQDPGQGLRLIYYSQIVNDFQKGDIAEGYSVSREKKESFPLTVTSAQKNPTAFYLCASKHRGNTEAFFGQGTRLTVV.